Listed here are 21 T cell receptor beta chains from one sample, sequenced in a study of blood T cell repertoires in COVID-19. This table comes from immunoSEQ multiplex PCR, and its TCRdb copy is limited to in-frame clones, with some not included. The repertoire consists of roughly 340,000 clones, with 90% to 95% occurring once and the leading ten covering less than 3.5%. Material for sequencing was peripheral blood. The receptors were sampled from a woman between 18 and 29 years old who had recovered from COVID-19.

This clone occurred once. This chain joins TRBV3-1 (or the pseudogene TRBV3-2) and TRBJ2-1, with TRBD1 identical over 11 bases. Germline V gene data show CDR1 as LGHDT and CDR2 as YNNKEL (reference sequence). The CDR3 length is 15 residues. The V segment lost 4 bases and the J segment 6 bases; nucleotides outside the gene matches: 5. The CDR3: CASSRAGQGANEQFF. In DNA, the CDR3 is TGTGCCAGCAGCCGGGCCGGACAGGGGGCCAATGAGCAGTTCTTC.

The rearrangement uses TRBV11-3 and TRBJ1-4; D uncertain. The CDR3 runs 15 residues. With 1 base removed from V and 7 bases from J, the gap between germline ends came to 13 bases. CDR1 SGHNT and CDR2 YENEEA come from the germline V gene. This CDR3 reads CASSLGFDEGEKLFF. The CDR3 bases are TGTGCCAGCAGCTTAGGTTTTGACGAGGGTGAAAAACTGTTTTTT.

The J gene is TRBJ2-4, the V gene TRBV3-1 (or the pseudogene TRBV3-2); unclear D gene. CDR3 length: 17 residues. The V gene's germline CDR1 is LGHDT and CDR2 YNNKEL (reference sequence). Trimming stripped 4 bases from V and 0 bases from J, with 16 bases between. The chain's CDR3 is CASSRPKHTEAKNIQYF. CDR3 in DNA: TGTGCCAGCAGCCGTCCTAAGCATACAGAAGCCAAAAACATTCAGTACTTC.

This clone was found once. The chain couples TRBV6-5 to TRBJ2-1, with 7 bases identical to TRBD2. Looked up from germline, CDR1 is MNHEY and CDR2 is SVGAGI. V trimming: 2 bases; J trimming: 5 bases; junction bases outside the gene matches: 6. The CDR3 spans 15 residues. The CDR3 spells CASSYGLADHNEQFF. For the CDR3, the DNA is TGTGCCAGCAGTTACGGGCTAGCGGACCACAATGAGCAGTTCTTC.

The J gene is TRBJ1-4, the V gene TRBV2; 7 nucleotides align to TRBD1. Germline CDR1 reads SNHLY; CDR2 reads FYNNEI. CDR3 length equals 14 residues. Unmatched junction bases numbered 6, after V lost 8 bases and J lost 3 bases. The CDR3 DNA is TGTGCCAGCTGGAGGGGGCCGGCTAATGAAAAACTGTTTTTT. Encoded protein: CASWRGPANEKLFF.

This sequence joins TRBV7-6 and TRBJ2-3; D may be TRBD2 (6 bases). Germline lookup yields CDR1 SGHVS and CDR2 FNYEAQ. The ends were cut back, 5 bases at V and 4 bases at J, with 16 bases in the middle. This CDR3 has 15 amino acids. The CDR3 here is CASSLAGGLADTQYF. The CDR3 DNA follows: TGTGCCAGCAGCCTGGCCGGGGGTTTGGCAGATACGCAGTATTTT.

V and J are TRBV10-3 and TRBJ2-1, with 10 positions matching TRBD2. The length of the CDR3 is 15 residues. CDR1 ENHRY and CDR2 SYGVKD come from the germline V gene. J gave up 5 bases and V 4 bases, and 5 bases lay outside the gene matches. The CDR3 here is CAISGGTSVDNEQFF. CDR3 nucleotides: TGTGCCATCAGTGGCGGGACTAGCGTCGACAATGAGCAGTTCTTC.

This sequence joins TRBV6-5 and TRBJ2-2, with 8 bases fitting TRBD2. Per germline, CDR1 MNHEY and CDR2 SVGAGI. CDR3 length: 15 residues. Trimming took 5 bases from V and 0 from J; bases not matched to a gene: 2. CDR3 in DNA: TGTGCCAGCAGTCTACTAGCGGCGAACACCGGGGAGCTGTTTTTT. Protein: CASSLLAANTGELFF.

The CDR3 is CASSGQARNTEAFF. CDR3 sequence (DNA): TGTGCCAGTAGCGGACAGGCTCGGAACACTGAAGCTTTCTTT. The gene calls are TRBV19 and TRBJ1-1, with 7 nucleotides matching TRBD1. The germline gives CDR1 LNHDA, CDR2 SQIVND (reference sequence). The V and J ends lost 6 bases and 1 base, in that order; junction bases with no gene match: 5. CDR3 length: 14 residues. The full variable domain, in which reference TRBV19 and TRBJ1-1 provide the parts outside the CDR3, is DGGITQSPKYLFRKEGQNVTLSCEQNLNHDAMYWYRQDPGQGLRLIYYSQIVNDFQKGDIAEGYSVSREKKESFPLTVTSAQKNPTAFYLCASSGQARNTEAFFGQGTRLTVV.

V is TRBV6-5 and J is TRBJ1-2; unclear D gene. V lost 10 bases and J lost 5, with 17 bases in between. CDR1 is MNHEY and CDR2 is SVGAGI in the germline V gene. CDR3 length: 13 residues. The CDR3 DNA is TGTGCCACCTCAGCGGGGTTCGGGTATGGCTACACCTTC. Protein product: CATSAGFGYGYTF.

This clone was seen only a few times. The V gene is TRBV7-6, the J gene TRBJ1-6, with 8 bases matching TRBD1. The CDR3 sequence is 15 residues long. The V and J ends lost 5 bases and 8 bases, in that order; junction bases with no gene match: 8. The germline V gene encodes CDR1 SGHVS and CDR2 FNYEAQ. The CDR3 loop is CASSPWTGMDSPLHF. CDR3 coding DNA: TGTGCCAGCAGCCCGTGGACAGGGATGGATTCACCCCTCCACTTT.

The V gene is TRBV7-8, the J gene TRBJ2-7, with D maybe TRBD2 (7 bases). Trimming shortened V by 1 base and J by 7 bases, and 20 bases separated the two germline ends. CDR3 length: 16 amino acids. The germline V gene encodes CDR1 SGHVS and CDR2 FQNEAQ. The CDR3 DNA sequence: TGTGCCAGCAGCTTAGTAGGGGGGGACGGAAACCTAGAGCAGTACGTC. Amino acid sequence: CASSLVGGDGNLEQYV.

This chain joins TRBV11-2 and TRBJ2-1; 9 nucleotides match TRBD2. The CDR3 is 15 residues long. Germline values: CDR1 SGHAT, CDR2 FQNNGV. Trimming removed 5 bases from V and 8 bases from J; junction bases left unmatched: 10. The CDR3 here is CASSPGAGGGHEQFF. The CDR3 DNA reads as TGTGCCAGCAGCCCTGGAGCGGGAGGAGGCCATGAGCAGTTCTTC.

The chain uses TRBV11-2 and TRBJ2-2, with D tentatively TRBD2 (6 bases). The CDR3 consists of 15 residues. The germline V gene encodes CDR1 SGHAT and CDR2 FQNNGV. V lost 7 bases to trimming and J lost 4 bases, with 16 bases between them. The CDR3 sequence: CASTPLATSTGELFF. The CDR3 DNA follows: TGTGCCAGCACCCCTCTAGCGACGAGCACCGGGGAGCTGTTTTTT.

CDR3 in DNA: TGTGCCAGCAGCTTAGCTGGCACAGGGGCTGGGGCCAACGTCCTGACTTTC. Its translation is CASSLAGTGAGANVLTF. The J gene is TRBJ2-6, the V gene TRBV7-9, with TRBD1 matching 7 bases. Germline V gene lookup returns CDR1 SEHNR and CDR2 FQNEAQ (reference sequence). This CDR3 is 17 amino acids long. The V and J ends lost 0 bases and 2 bases, in that order; junction bases with no gene match: 4.

This chain uses TRBV10-1 with TRBJ2-3; TRBD2 agrees at 10 bases. The CDR3 has 15 amino acids. In germline, CDR1 is WNHNN, CDR2 SYGVQD (reference sequence). The junction had 3 bases not matched to a gene; V was cut back by 3 bases and J by 3 bases. The CDR3 loop reads CASSERTSGTDTQYF. CDR3 coding DNA: TGCGCCAGCAGTGAAAGGACTAGCGGAACAGATACGCAGTATTTT.

In its sample, this clone was seen once. The chain joins TRBV5-4 to TRBJ2-1; D gene unclear. V lost 3 bases to trimming and J lost 9 bases, with 7 bases between them. CDR3 length equals 11 residues. CDR1 is SGHNT and CDR2 is YYREEE in the germline V gene (reference sequence). CDR3 nucleotides: TGTGCCAGCAGCTCGAGCCGTGAGCAGTTCTTC. Encoded protein: CASSSSREQFF.

J is TRBJ2-1 and V is TRBV11-2; no clear D gene. Trimming took 7 bases from V and 4 from J, leaving 17 bases between them. Germline V lookup: CDR1 SGHAT, CDR2 FQNNGV. The CDR3 totals 15 residues. CDR3 bases: TGTGCCAGCACCAGACGGCGGCGGTCTTACAATGAGCAGTTCTTC. This encodes CASTRRRRSYNEQFF.

The V call is TRBV9, the J call TRBJ1-4; D is possibly TRBD1 (5 bases). The ends were cut back, 5 bases at V and 4 bases at J, with 9 bases in the middle. The CDR3 length is 13 residues. Germline CDR1 reads SGDLS; CDR2 reads YYNGEE. CDR3 amino acids: CASRGGDNEKLFF. CDR3 DNA: TGTGCCAGCAGGGGAGGGGATAATGAAAAACTGTTTTTT.

CDR3 coding DNA: TGTGCCACCAGTGATGACATCCCGGGACAGGGGGCGAACGTCGATACGCAGTATTTT. Protein product: CATSDDIPGQGANVDTQYF. The rearrangement joins TRBV24-1 to TRBJ2-3; TRBD1 matches at 12 bases. CDR1 is KGHDR and CDR2 is SFDVKD in the germline V gene. CDR3 length: 19 residues. J lost 6 bases, V lost 3 bases, and 15 bases had no gene match.

A word on this clone: Within the sample, other DNA sequences also encode this same CDR3. The chain is built from TRBV27 and TRBJ2-3, with 8 bases fitting TRBD1. CDR1 is MNHEY and CDR2 is SMNVEV in the germline V gene (reference sequence). J was trimmed by 3 bases and V by 3 bases; bases with no gene match: 2. The CDR3 runs to 14 residues. CDR3 DNA sequence: TGTGCCAGCAGTTTCGGACAGGGAACAGATACGCAGTATTTT. This codes for CASSFGQGTDTQYF.